The 28 T cell receptor beta chains below all came from one sample that was sequenced in a study of T cell repertoires in cytomegalovirus infection. TCRdb passed the reads through MiXCR, listing each CDR3 protein once. The table has roughly 230,000 distinct CDR3 sequences, approximately 22% seen once; the top ten hold around a sixth. Specimen: CD8+ T cells from PBMCs. The receptors derive from a human donor in good health (CMV status not recorded). Some clones in this sample may be carry-over from other donors' samples.

CDR3 DNA sequence: TGCAGCGTTGTTCCGGGAGACACAGATACGCAGTATTTT. Amino acid sequence: CSVVPGDTDTQYF. The chain uses TRBV29-1 and TRBJ2-3; D is possibly TRBD2 (6 bases). CDR3 size: 13 residues. CDR1 SQVTM and CDR2 ANQGSEA come from the germline V gene. Trimming took off 4 bases at V and 2 bases at J, with 10 bases between the two ends.

The chain links TRBV4-1 to TRBJ2-3; D not certain. CDR3 length: 19 residues. V lost 4 bases and J lost 0, with 23 bases in between. From germline, CDR1 is MGHRA and CDR2 YSYEKL. The CDR3 sequence: CASSPTPRLTRPSTDTQYF. The CDR3 DNA is TGCGCCAGCAGCCCTACACCACGACTGACGCGACCTAGCACAGATACGCAGTATTTT.

This clonotype was detected only a few times. The rearrangement joins TRBV7-8 to TRBJ2-3, with D uncertain. The CDR3 runs to 12 residues. Germline-derived CDR1 and CDR2 are SGHVS and FQNEAQ. Deletions cut 5 bases from V and 6 bases from J, with 9 bases between. The CDR3 bases are TGTGCCAGCAGCCTAACATTCGATACGCAGTATTTT. Translated, it gives CASSLTFDTQYF. Based on the CDR3 plus reference TRBV7-8 and TRBJ2-3, the full variable domain is GAGVSQSPRYKVAKRGQDVALRCDPISGHVSLFWYQQALGQGPEFLTYFQNEAQLDKSGLPSDRFFAERPEGSVSTLKIQRTQQEDSAVYLCASSLTFDTQYFGPGTRLTVL.

This chain connects TRBV20-1 to TRBJ1-4; TRBD1 aligns across 7 bases. The germline CDR1 and CDR2 sequences are DFQATT and SNEGSKA (reference sequence). V lost 3 bases and J lost 4; bases outside the gene matches: 5. The CDR3 is 14 amino acids. As DNA, the CDR3 is TGCAGTGCTAGGAGCGGGACAGTTAATGAAAAACTGTTTTTT. Residues: CSARSGTVNEKLFF.

This clonotype turned up a few times. This rearrangement joins TRBV27 to TRBJ2-1, with 9 bases matching TRBD1. The CDR3 runs 15 residues. J lost 3 bases, V lost 7 bases, and 7 bases had no gene match. Germline lookup yields CDR1 MNHEY and CDR2 SMNVEV (reference sequence). CDR3 nucleotides: TGTGCCAGCATGGCGACAGGGGGTAACTACAATGAGCAGTTCTTC. Encoded protein: CASMATGGNYNEQFF.

The chain joins TRBV2 to TRBJ1-2; tentatively, D is TRBD1 (6 bases). CDR3 length: 12 residues. Germline CDR1 reads SNHLY; CDR2 reads FYNNEI. Trimming took off 8 bases at V and 2 bases at J, with 9 bases between the two ends. The CDR3 region has the DNA TGTGCCAGCGCAGGGGACAACTATGGCTACACCTTC. Protein product: CASAGDNYGYTF.

V gene TRBV20-1 combines with J gene TRBJ1-1; D remains ambiguous. Trimming removed 3 bases at V and 1 base at J, with 3 bases between. The germline V gene encodes CDR1 DFQATT and CDR2 SNEGSKA (reference sequence). The CDR3 covers 11 residues. As DNA, the CDR3 is TGCAGTGCTAGGAAGAACACTGAAGCTTTCTTT. Translated, it gives CSARKNTEAFF.

The genes are TRBV20-1 and TRBJ2-4; D unresolved. V shed 2 bases and J shed 6 bases, with 14 bases lying between them. The CDR3 extends over 14 amino acids. Germline CDR1 and CDR2: DFQATT and SNEGSKA (reference sequence). The CDR3 nucleotides read TGCAGTGCTAGACACATCCGTTCGGGAAACATTCAGTACTTC. Encoded protein: CSARHIRSGNIQYF.

This clonotype was counted ten times or more. The rearrangement joins TRBV4-1 to TRBJ1-1; 7 nucleotides agree with TRBD1. V lost 7 bases, J lost 3 bases, and 11 bases stayed unmatched. Germline CDR1 is MGHRA and CDR2 is YSYEKL. This CDR3 is 15 amino acids long. As DNA, the CDR3 is TGCGCCAGCACTCTTATGGGGCAGGGGGACACTGAAGCTTTCTTT. Encoded protein: CASTLMGQGDTEAFF.

This clonotype was counted many times. The rearrangement links TRBV20-1 to TRBJ1-5, with TRBD1 as a possible D gene (5 bases). The V end lost 3 bases, the J end lost 0 bases, and 12 bases lay between the germline ends. The CDR3 loop spans 15 amino acids. CDR1 DFQATT and CDR2 SNEGSKA come from the germline V gene (reference sequence). CDR3 DNA sequence: TGCAGTGCTAGGCGGGGGGGTTATAGCAATCAGCCCCAGCATTTT. Translation gives CSARRGGYSNQPQHF.

This clonotype was found once. This chain links TRBV7-8 with TRBJ2-2, with D hard to call. V dropped 11 bases and J dropped 5 bases, with 6 bases sitting between them. This CDR3 has 10 amino acids. Germline-derived CDR1 and CDR2 are SGHVS and FQNEAQ. In DNA form, the CDR3 reads TGTGCCGTTAGGACCGGGGAGCTGTTTTTT. It yields the protein CAVRTGELFF.

This clonotype was seen repeatedly, ten times or more. The genes are TRBV2 and TRBJ2-1, with a weak D call TRBD1 (5 bases). The CDR3 contains 13 residues. The V end lost 3 bases, the J end lost 7 bases, and 10 bases lay between the germline ends. From germline, CDR1 is SNHLY and CDR2 FYNNEI. In DNA form, the CDR3 reads TGTGCCAGCAGTGAGCCCGGACATAATGAGCAGTTCTTC. This gives the protein CASSEPGHNEQFF.

The genes are TRBV29-1 and TRBJ1-2, with 9 bases lining up with TRBD1. CDR1 is SQVTM and CDR2 is ANQGSEA in the germline V gene. The CDR3 is 12 residues long. Trimming took 6 bases from V and 4 from J; bases not matched to a gene: 3. CDR3 DNA sequence: TGCAGCGTGACGACAGGGGGCTATGGCTACACCTTC. It is translated as CSVTTGGYGYTF. Supplemented by reference TRBV29-1 and TRBJ1-2, the full variable domain reads SAVISQKPSRDICQRGTSLTIQCQVDSQVTMMFWYRQQPGQSLTLIATANQGSEATYESGFVIDKFPISRPNLTFSTLTVSNMSPEDSSIYLCSVTTGGYGYTFGSGTRLTVV.

CDR3 sequence (DNA): TGCGCCAGCAGCCAAGATAACTACCCGGGACAGGGGAATGAGCAGTTCTTC. Its translation: CASSQDNYPGQGNEQFF. The V and J genes are TRBV4-1 and TRBJ2-1; 10 bases map to TRBD1. Trimming removed 0 bases from V and 7 bases from J; junction bases left unmatched: 9. The CDR3 is 17 residues long. Germline V gene sequence: CDR1 MGHRA, CDR2 YSYEKL.

The rearrangement links TRBV28 to TRBJ1-2, with D possibly matching TRBD1 (6 bases). The germline CDR1 and CDR2 sequences are MDHEN and SYDVKM. Deletions cut 4 bases from V and 5 bases from J, with 17 bases between. This CDR3 has 15 residues. For the CDR3, the DNA is TGTGCCAGCAGTTCCCCGTGGCAGGGGATTTATGGCTACACCTTC. It codes for CASSSPWQGIYGYTF.

The gene calls are TRBV4-1 and TRBJ2-2, with D unclear. With 1 base removed from V and 4 bases from J, the gap between germline ends came to 13 bases. CDR1 MGHRA and CDR2 YSYEKL come from the germline V gene. This CDR3 comprises 16 residues. The CDR3 region has the DNA TGCGCCAGCAGCCAAGTTTCGGTGGGCGGCACCGGGGAGCTGTTTTTT. This gives the protein CASSQVSVGGTGELFF.

This clonotype was seen only a few times. This rearrangement joins TRBV27 to TRBJ1-5; D ambiguous. The CDR3 sequence is 14 residues long. V was trimmed by 3 bases and J by 5 bases, leaving 11 bases between them. Germline CDR1 reads MNHEY; CDR2 reads SMNVEV (reference sequence). The DNA for the CDR3 is TGTGCCAGCAGTTTCGGCAGAGACGATCAGCCCCAGCATTTT. It is translated as CASSFGRDDQPQHF.

In the case of this clonotype: The CDR3 carries no conserved terminal phenylalanine or tryptophan, so it likely arises from a read error. No DNA is shown, since the ends of the CDR3 on it are uncertain; the CDR3 is the one TCRdb lists. This chain joins TRBV27 and TRBJ1-2; the listed D gene, TRBD1, was not tested against the DNA. Inclusive of both ends, the CDR3 amounts to 10 amino acids. From germline, CDR1 is MNHEY and CDR2 SMNVEV (reference sequence). The CDR3 protein is CASTPVGDRV.

In its sample, this clonotype was seen a few times. CDR3 in amino acids: CASRQSNEQFF. The CDR3 DNA is TGTGCCAGCAGGCAGTCCAATGAGCAGTTCTTC. The chain couples TRBV28 to TRBJ2-1; D remains unclear. Trimming cost V 6 bases and J 6 bases, with 6 bases left between them. The CDR3 length is 11 residues. Germline values: CDR1 MDHEN, CDR2 SYDVKM. The full variable domain, in which reference TRBV28 and TRBJ2-1 provide the parts outside the CDR3, is DVKVTQSSRYLVKRTGEKVFLECVQDMDHENMFWYRQDPGLGLRLIYFSYDVKMKEKGDIPEGYSVSREKKERFSLILESASTNQTSMYLCASRQSNEQFFGPGTRLTVL.

This clonotype was found many times. The CDR3: CASSPSGGPSYNEQFF. DNA of the CDR3: TGTGCCAGCAGTCCTAGCGGGGGCCCCTCCTACAATGAGCAGTTCTTC. This chain connects TRBV12-3 or TRBV12-4 to TRBJ2-1; 10 positions agree with TRBD2. The CDR3 consists of 16 residues. The V and J ends lost 5 bases and 0 bases, in that order; junction bases with no gene match: 4.

This clonotype was observed at least ten times. V gene TRBV6-6 combines with J gene TRBJ2-1; a possible D gene is TRBD1 (5 bases). Trimming stripped 1 base from V and 5 bases from J, with 9 bases between. This CDR3 is built from 14 residues. Germline V CDR1 and CDR2: MNHNY, SVGAGI (reference sequence). CDR3 coding DNA: TGTGCCAGCAGTTACTTGGGGCGTCACAATGAGCAGTTCTTC. Translated, it gives CASSYLGRHNEQFF.

This clonotype has a count of ten or more. This chain links TRBV7-9 with TRBJ2-3; TRBD2 matches at 14 bases. Germline loops: CDR1 SEHNR, CDR2 FQNEAQ (reference sequence). V shed 4 bases and J 11 bases; nucleotides not matched to a gene: 11. CDR3 size: 16 residues. CDR3 DNA: TGTGCCAGCAGCTCGGGACTAGCGGGGGTTTTTACCGAGCAGTATTTT. It codes for CASSSGLAGVFTEQYF.

This clonotype was seen a handful of times. The chain couples TRBV7-8 to TRBJ2-3; D may be TRBD1 or TRBD2 (6 bases each). The CDR3 extends over 14 amino acids. V gave up 7 bases and J gave up 1 base, with 12 bases separating them. The germline V gene has CDR1 SGHVS and CDR2 FQNEAQ. This CDR3 is CASTMGGRTDTQYF. CDR3 bases: TGTGCCAGCACTATGGGGGGCCGCACAGATACGCAGTATTTT. Supplemented by reference TRBV7-8 and TRBJ2-3, the full variable domain reads GAGVSQSPRYKVAKRGQDVALRCDPISGHVSLFWYQQALGQGPEFLTYFQNEAQLDKSGLPSDRFFAERPEGSVSTLKIQRTQQEDSAVYLCASTMGGRTDTQYFGPGTRLTVL.

The chain joins TRBV28 to TRBJ2-7; 8 nucleotides agree with TRBD1. There are 13 residues in the CDR3. J was trimmed by 4 bases and V by 8 bases; bases with no gene match: 7. CDR1 and CDR2 from the germline V gene are MDHEN and SYDVKM. CDR3 loop: CASGAGGWYEQYF. Here the CDR3 DNA reads TGTGCCAGCGGCGCAGGGGGCTGGTACGAGCAGTACTTC.

The chain has TRBV2 and TRBJ2-2; D not certain. CDR3 length equals 12 residues. Trimming removed 6 bases at V and 7 bases at J, with 9 bases between. From germline, CDR1 is SNHLY and CDR2 FYNNEI. DNA for the CDR3: TGTGCCAGCAGCGTTTTGATCGGGGAGCTGTTTTTT. Its translation is CASSVLIGELFF.

The chain links TRBV5-4 to TRBJ1-2, with 7 bases identical to TRBD1. Germline V lookup: CDR1 SGHNT, CDR2 YYREEE (reference sequence). The CDR3 contains 15 residues. Unmatched junction bases numbered 9, after V lost 0 bases and J lost 7 bases. Here the CDR3 reads CASSLARLGGVGYTF. The CDR3 bases are TGTGCCAGCAGCTTGGCCCGACTAGGGGGCGTTGGCTACACCTTC.

This clonotype was counted between two and nine times. The V gene is TRBV6-5, the J gene TRBJ1-3; D ambiguous. The germline V gene encodes CDR1 MNHEY and CDR2 SVGAGI. V lost 3 bases to trimming and J lost 4 bases, with 16 bases between them. The CDR3 is 16 residues long. The CDR3 DNA reads as TGTGCCAGCAGTTATAACCGGCCAACAGTCGGAAACACCATATATTTT. Protein product: CASSYNRPTVGNTIYF.

This clonotype has a handful of counts. The J gene is TRBJ2-1, the V gene TRBV20-1; 8 bases are a match to TRBD1. The CDR3 covers 14 residues. Germline loops: CDR1 DFQATT, CDR2 SNEGSKA (reference sequence). V was pared by 5 bases and J by 3 bases, with 6 bases of the junction left unmatched. CDR3 amino acids: CSAVDREIYNEQFF. In DNA, the CDR3 is TGCAGTGCTGTGGACAGGGAAATCTACAATGAGCAGTTCTTC.